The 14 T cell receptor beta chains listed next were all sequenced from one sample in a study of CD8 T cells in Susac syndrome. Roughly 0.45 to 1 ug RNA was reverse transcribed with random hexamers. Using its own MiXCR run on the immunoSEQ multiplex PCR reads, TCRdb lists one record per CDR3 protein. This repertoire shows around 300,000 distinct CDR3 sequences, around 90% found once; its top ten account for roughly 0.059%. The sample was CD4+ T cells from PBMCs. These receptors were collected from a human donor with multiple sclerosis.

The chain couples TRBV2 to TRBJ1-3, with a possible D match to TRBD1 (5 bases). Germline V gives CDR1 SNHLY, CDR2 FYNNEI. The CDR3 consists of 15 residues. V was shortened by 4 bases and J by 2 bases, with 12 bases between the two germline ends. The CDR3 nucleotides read TGTGCCAGCAGTGGAGGGGAGTGGACTGGAAACACCATATATTTT. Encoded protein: CASSGGEWTGNTIYF.

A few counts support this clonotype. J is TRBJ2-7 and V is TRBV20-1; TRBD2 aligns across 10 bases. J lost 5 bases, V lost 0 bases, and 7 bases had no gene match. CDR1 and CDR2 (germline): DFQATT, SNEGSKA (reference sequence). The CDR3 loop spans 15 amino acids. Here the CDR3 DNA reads TGCAGTGCTAGAGAACCTAGCGGGAGTGGTAACGAGCAGTACTTC. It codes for CSAREPSGSGNEQYF.

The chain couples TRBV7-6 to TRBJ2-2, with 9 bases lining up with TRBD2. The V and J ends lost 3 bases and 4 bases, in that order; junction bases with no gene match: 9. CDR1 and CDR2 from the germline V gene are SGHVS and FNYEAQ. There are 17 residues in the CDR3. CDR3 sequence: CASSFALVAGATGELFF. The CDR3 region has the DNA TGTGCCAGCAGCTTCGCGTTAGTAGCGGGAGCCACCGGGGAGCTGTTTTTT.

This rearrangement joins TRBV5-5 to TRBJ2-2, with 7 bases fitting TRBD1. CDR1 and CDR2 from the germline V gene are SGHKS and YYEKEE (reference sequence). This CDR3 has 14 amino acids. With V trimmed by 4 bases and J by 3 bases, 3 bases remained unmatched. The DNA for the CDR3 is TGTGCCAGCAGCCCGGGACAGTACACCGGGGAGCTGTTTTTT. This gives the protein CASSPGQYTGELFF.

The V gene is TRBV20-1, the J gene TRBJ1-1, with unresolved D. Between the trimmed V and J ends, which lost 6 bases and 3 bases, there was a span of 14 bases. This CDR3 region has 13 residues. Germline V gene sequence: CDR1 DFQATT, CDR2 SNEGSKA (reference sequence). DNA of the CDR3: TGCAGTGCCCCCTCCGAGGGATACACTGAAGCTTTCTTT. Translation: CSAPSEGYTEAFF.

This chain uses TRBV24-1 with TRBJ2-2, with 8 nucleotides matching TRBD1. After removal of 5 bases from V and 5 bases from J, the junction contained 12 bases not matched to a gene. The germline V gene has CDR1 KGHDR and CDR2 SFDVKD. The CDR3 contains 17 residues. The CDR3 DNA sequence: TGTGCCACCAGTGCCGCGGAGCGGACAGGGTTTACCGGGGAGCTGTTTTTT. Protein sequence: CATSAAERTGFTGELFF.

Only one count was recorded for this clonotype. The chain's CDR3 is CSARASGSPYNSPLHF. The CDR3 DNA is TGCAGTGCTAGAGCCTCAGGGTCCCCCTATAATTCACCCCTCCACTTT. The chain is built from TRBV20-1 and TRBJ1-6, with D tentatively TRBD1 (5 bases). V was trimmed by 1 base and J by 2 bases, leaving 12 bases between them. The germline CDR1 and CDR2 sequences are DFQATT and SNEGSKA (reference sequence). The CDR3 runs 16 residues.

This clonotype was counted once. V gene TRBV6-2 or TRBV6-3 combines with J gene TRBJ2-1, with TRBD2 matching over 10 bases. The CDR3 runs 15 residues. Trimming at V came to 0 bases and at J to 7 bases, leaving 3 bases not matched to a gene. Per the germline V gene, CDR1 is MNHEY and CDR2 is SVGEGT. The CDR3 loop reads CASSYSGAGGNEQFF. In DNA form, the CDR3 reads TGTGCCAGCAGTTACTCCGGAGCGGGAGGGAATGAGCAGTTCTTC.

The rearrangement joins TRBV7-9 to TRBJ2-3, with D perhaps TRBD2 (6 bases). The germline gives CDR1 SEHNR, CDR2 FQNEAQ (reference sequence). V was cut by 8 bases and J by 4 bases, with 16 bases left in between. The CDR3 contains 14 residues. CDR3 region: CASENMRGADTQYF. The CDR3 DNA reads TGTGCCAGCGAGAATATGCGGGGTGCAGATACGCAGTATTTT.

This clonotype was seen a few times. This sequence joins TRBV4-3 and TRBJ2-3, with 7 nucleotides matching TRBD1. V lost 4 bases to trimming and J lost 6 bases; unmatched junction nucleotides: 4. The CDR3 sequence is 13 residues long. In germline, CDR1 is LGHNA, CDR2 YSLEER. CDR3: CASSRRGSDTQYF. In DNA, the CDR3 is TGCGCCAGCAGCCGCAGGGGGTCGGATACGCAGTATTTT.

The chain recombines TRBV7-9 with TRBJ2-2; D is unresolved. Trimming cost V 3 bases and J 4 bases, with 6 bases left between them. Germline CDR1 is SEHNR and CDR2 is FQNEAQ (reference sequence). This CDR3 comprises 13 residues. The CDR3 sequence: CASSFDPTGELFF. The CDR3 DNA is TGTGCCAGCAGCTTCGACCCCACCGGGGAGCTGTTTTTT.

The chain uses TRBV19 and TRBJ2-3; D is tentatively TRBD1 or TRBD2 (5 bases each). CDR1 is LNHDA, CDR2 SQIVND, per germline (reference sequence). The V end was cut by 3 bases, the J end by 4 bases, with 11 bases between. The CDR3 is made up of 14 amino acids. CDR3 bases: TGTGCCAGTAGTATGGGTAGGGGACCAGATACGCAGTATTTT. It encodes CASSMGRGPDTQYF.

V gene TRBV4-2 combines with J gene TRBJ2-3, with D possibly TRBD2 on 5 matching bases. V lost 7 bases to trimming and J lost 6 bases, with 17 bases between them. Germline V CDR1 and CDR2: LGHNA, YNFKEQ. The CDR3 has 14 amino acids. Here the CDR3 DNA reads TGTGCCAGCACCTTCGAAGAGGGCGGGGATACGCAGTATTTT. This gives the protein CASTFEEGGDTQYF.

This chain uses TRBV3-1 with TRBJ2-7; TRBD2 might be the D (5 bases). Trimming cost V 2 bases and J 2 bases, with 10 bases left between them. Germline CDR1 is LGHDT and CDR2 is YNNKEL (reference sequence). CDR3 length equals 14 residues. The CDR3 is CASSQSAGTYEQYF. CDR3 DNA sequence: TGTGCCAGCAGCCAATCGGCCGGGACCTACGAGCAGTACTTC.